This is a list of T cell receptor beta chains from one sample in a study of T cells in Graves' hyperthyroidism and ophthalmopathy. TCRdb called the multiplex PCR reads again in MiXCR, with one record for every CDR3 protein. The repertoire holds fewer than 900,000 distinct CDR3 sequences, 15% to 20% seen once, with 16% in the top ten. Input material: blood. The receptors here all came from a woman in her forties or fifties with Graves' hyperthyroidism that later progressed to Graves' ophthalmopathy. The CDR3 runs from the conserved cysteine through the conserved F or W. Where a row states a size, it is once, few, many or the class of an expanded clone; other rows omit it.

v_gene	j_gene	abundance	CDR3aa
TRBV5-1	TRBJ2-1	many	CASAAPGLNNEQFF
TRBV5-1	TRBJ2-3	many	CASALAGGPTDTQYF
TRBV5-1	TRBJ1-1	many	CASSQNLINTEAFF
TRBV20-1	TRBJ2-5	many	CSAPRGDETQYF
TRBV10-3	TRBJ2-3	.	CAIGISSGATVNTQYF
TRBV20-1	TRBJ2-7	.	CSAMDREKDYEQYF
TRBV5-4	TRBJ1-2	.	CASSLWGRDYGYTF
TRBV5-1	TRBJ2-1	few	CASSLPVNNNEQFF
TRBV14	TRBJ2-1	.	CASSQEGRGKHEQFF
TRBV6-1	TRBJ2-3	many	CASRYQGALDTQYF
TRBV2	TRBJ2-1	few	CASTQGPSSYNEQFF
TRBV6-5	TRBJ2-5	.	CASSYSLLAQETQYF
TRBV10-3	TRBJ1-2	.	CAISESMAPAGYTF
TRBV11-2	TRBJ2-5	many	CASSLDNGGGQETQYF
TRBV20-1	TRBJ1-3	few	CSAREQTGTSGNTIYF
TRBV20-1	TRBJ1-2	many	CSARDGPGEGYTF
TRBV3-1	TRBJ2-7	many	CASSQASSGGDEQYF